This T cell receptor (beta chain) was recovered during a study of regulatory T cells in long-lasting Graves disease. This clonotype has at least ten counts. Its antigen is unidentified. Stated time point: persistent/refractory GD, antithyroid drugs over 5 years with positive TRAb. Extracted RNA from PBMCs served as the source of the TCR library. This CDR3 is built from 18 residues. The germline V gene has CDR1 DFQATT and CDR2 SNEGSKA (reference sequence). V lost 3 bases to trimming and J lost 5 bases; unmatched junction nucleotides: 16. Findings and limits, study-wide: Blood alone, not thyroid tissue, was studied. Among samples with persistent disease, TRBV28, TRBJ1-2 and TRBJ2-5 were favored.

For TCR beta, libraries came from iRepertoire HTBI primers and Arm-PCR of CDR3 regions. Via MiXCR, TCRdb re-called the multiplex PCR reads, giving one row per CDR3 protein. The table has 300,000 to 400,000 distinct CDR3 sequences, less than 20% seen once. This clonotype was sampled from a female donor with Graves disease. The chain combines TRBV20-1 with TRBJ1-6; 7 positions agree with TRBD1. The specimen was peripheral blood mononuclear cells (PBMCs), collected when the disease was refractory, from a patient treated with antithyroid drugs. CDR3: CSARRTGLLRGNNSPLHF. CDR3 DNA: TGCAGTGCTAGGAGGACAGGCCTCCTCCGTGGTAATAATTCACCCCTCCACTTT.